These 22 T cell receptor beta chains share one sample of origin, sequenced in a study of shared clonotypes between healthy human individuals. Measured with immunoSEQ multiplex PCR; TCRdb has only the in-frame clones, and not every one. This table has under 1,900,000 clones, 98% appearing once. What was sequenced was naive CD4+ T cells sorted from blood. Regarding subset: CD45RA+ positively selected. Receptors were obtained from a man aged 30 to 39 in good health.

In regard to this clone: Additional DNA sequences in this sample encode the identical CDR3. This chain uses TRBV25-1 with TRBJ2-3; D may be TRBD2 (6 bases). The germline V gene has CDR1 MGHDK and CDR2 SYGVNS. Trimming removed 3 bases from V and 3 bases from J, with 7 bases in between. This CDR3 is 13 amino acids long. CDR3 bases: TGTGCCAGCAGTGAGGCGGGAACAGATACGCAGTATTTT. This codes for CASSEAGTDTQYF.

The J gene is TRBJ2-7, the V gene TRBV14; D unresolved. V was trimmed by 1 base and J by 1 base, leaving 11 bases between them. CDR3 length: 15 residues. Germline V gene data show CDR1 as SGHDN and CDR2 as FVKESK. The DNA of the CDR3 is TGTGCCAGCAGCCAAGGGGTAACCTCTTCCTACGAGCAGTACTTC. Translated, it gives CASSQGVTSSYEQYF.

About this clone itself: The sample contains more than one DNA sequence encoding this CDR3. CDR3 bases: TGTGCCAGCAGTGTACTAGCGGGACCACAGTTCTTC. Translation: CASSVLAGPQFF. The chain combines TRBV9 with TRBJ2-1; 10 positions match TRBD2. Germline assignment: CDR1 SGDLS and CDR2 YYNGEE. The CDR3 spans 12 residues. V was clipped by 5 bases and J by 13 bases; unmatched bases: 6.

The rearrangement links TRBV19 to TRBJ2-7; TRBD2 matches 12 bases. V was pared by 3 bases and J by 2 bases, with 2 bases of the junction left unmatched. Germline V gives CDR1 LNHDA, CDR2 SQIVND (reference sequence). The CDR3 covers 15 residues. CDR3 in DNA: TGTGCCAGTAGTATCCTAGCGGGAGGGACCTACGAGCAGTACTTC. It yields the protein CASSILAGGTYEQYF.

The chain uses TRBV6-5 and TRBJ2-7, with no clear D. The CDR3 runs to 12 residues. CDR1 MNHEY and CDR2 SVGAGI come from the germline V gene. V was cut by 2 bases and J by 8 bases, with 10 bases left in between. CDR3: CASSYLGGQQYF. CDR3 DNA: TGTGCCAGCAGTTACCTTGGTGGACAGCAGTACTTC.

The chain links TRBV5-6 to TRBJ1-4; D possibly corresponds to TRBD1 (6 bases). Trimming shortened V by 0 bases and J by 4 bases, and 19 bases separated the two germline ends. The CDR3 runs to 18 residues. Germline-derived CDR1 and CDR2 are SGHDT and YYEEEE. CDR3 nucleotide sequence: TGTGCCAGCAGCTTGGGAGCAGGGGTACGAGGGGGTAATGAAAAACTGTTTTTT. It specifies CASSLGAGVRGGNEKLFF.

The J gene is TRBJ2-7, the V gene TRBV5-8, with D hard to call. The V gene lost 0 bases and the J gene lost 4 bases, with 14 bases spanning the gap. Germline CDR1 SGHTS, CDR2 YDEGEE. This CDR3 has 15 amino acids. The CDR3 DNA follows: TGTGCCAGCAGCTTGGAGAGAGGTCTGAAGTACGAGCAGTACTTC. It yields the protein CASSLERGLKYEQYF.

The rearrangement links TRBV6-1 to TRBJ2-7; 8 bases map to TRBD1. This CDR3 is 14 amino acids long. Germline trimming cut 3 bases from V and 5 bases from J; bases unmatched to any gene: 6. CDR1 is MNHNS, CDR2 SASEGT, per germline. This chain's CDR3 is CASSEGQGANEQYF. The CDR3 DNA follows: TGTGCCAGCAGTGAGGGCCAGGGGGCAAACGAGCAGTACTTC.

To note about this clone: This CDR3 is also generated by other DNA sequences in the sample. The chain's CDR3 is CAWSPRSYEQYF. For the CDR3, the DNA is TGTGCCTGGAGTCCCAGATCATACGAGCAGTACTTC. This chain links TRBV30 with TRBJ2-7; no clear D gene. The germline CDR1 and CDR2 sequences are GTSNPN and SVGIG (reference sequence). V lost 2 bases and J 4 bases, leaving 9 bases between the germline ends. This CDR3 is built from 12 residues.

This clone was seen once. The genes are TRBV15 and TRBJ1-1, with a weak D call TRBD1 (5 bases). This CDR3 comprises 19 residues. In germline, CDR1 is LNHNV, CDR2 YYDKDF (reference sequence). V shed 1 base and J shed 0 bases, with 21 bases lying between them. The CDR3 spells CATSRGDGAPLLMNTEAFF. The DNA of the CDR3 is TGTGCCACCAGCAGAGGAGATGGGGCGCCATTGCTGATGAACACTGAAGCTTTCTTT.

The V gene is TRBV19, the J gene TRBJ2-7; the D is unclear. Germline V CDR1 and CDR2: LNHDA, SQIVND (reference sequence). Trimming left V 6 bases short and J 2 bases short, with 11 bases between. There are 13 residues in the CDR3. The DNA for the CDR3 is TGTGCCAGTAGATCGGCTTTTACCTACGAGCAGTACTTC. The encoded protein is CASRSAFTYEQYF.

The table lists this clone with a count of one. The chain carries TRBV6-6 and TRBJ2-7; 9 nucleotides align to TRBD1. This CDR3 has 15 residues. Germline V gene lookup returns CDR1 MNHNY and CDR2 SVGAGI (reference sequence). The ends lost 2 bases at V and 2 bases at J; junction bases unmatched: 4. Here the CDR3 DNA reads TGTGCCAGCAGTTACGGGGGGGACAGGGCCTACGAGCAGTACTTC. This codes for CASSYGGDRAYEQYF.

The V call is TRBV19, the J call TRBJ2-7, with unresolved D. From germline, CDR1 is LNHDA and CDR2 SQIVND (reference sequence). Trimming removed 3 bases from V and 3 bases from J, with 12 bases in between. The CDR3 is made up of 14 amino acids. CDR3 region: CASSMDRTYYEQYF. CDR3 nucleotide sequence: TGTGCCAGTAGTATGGACCGAACCTACTACGAGCAGTACTTC.

The genes are TRBV4-1 and TRBJ1-3; D is possibly TRBD1 (5 bases). Trimming shortened V by 1 base and J by 0 bases, and 10 bases separated the two germline ends. CDR1 is MGHRA and CDR2 is YSYEKL in the germline V gene. CDR3 length: 16 residues. CDR3 region: CASSQAKQVSGNTIYF. For the CDR3, the DNA is TGCGCCAGCAGCCAAGCAAAACAGGTCTCTGGAAACACCATATATTTT.

As to this clone: Within the sample, other DNA sequences also encode this same CDR3. The chain combines TRBV5-4 with TRBJ2-7; 10 bases line up with TRBD2. The CDR3 loop spans 15 amino acids. Germline V gene sequence: CDR1 SGHNT, CDR2 YYREEE (reference sequence). Losses at the gene ends were 4 bases for V and 1 base for J; bases not matched to a gene: 5. CDR3 sequence: CASSLRTSGSYEQYF. CDR3 in DNA: TGTGCCAGCAGCCTCCGGACTAGCGGTTCCTACGAGCAGTACTTC.

The chain uses TRBV5-1 and TRBJ2-3; D ambiguous. V lost 4 bases to trimming and J lost 0 bases, with 12 bases between them. CDR3 length: 15 amino acids. The V gene's germline CDR1 is SGHRS and CDR2 YFSETQ. Written as DNA, the CDR3 is TGCGCCAGCAGCCCATACAGCTATAGCACAGATACGCAGTATTTT. This codes for CASSPYSYSTDTQYF.

On this clone itself: A read error may produce the germline difference seen at one junction end. J is TRBJ2-7 and V is TRBV5-4, with TRBD1 matching over 7 bases. The CDR3 is 15 residues long. Germline V CDR1 and CDR2: SGHNT, YYREEE (reference sequence). CDR3 bases: TGTGCCACCAGCCACCCAGGACAGGACCCCTACGAGCAGTACTTC. Translating it yields CATSHPGQDPYEQYF. The full variable domain, in which reference TRBV5-4 and TRBJ2-7 provide the parts outside the CDR3, is ETGVTQSPTHLIKTRGQQVTLRCSSQSGHNTVSWYQQALGQGPQFIFQYYREEENGRGNFPPRFSGLQFPNYSSELNVNALELDDSALYLCATSHPGQDPYEQYFGPGTRLTVT.

The chain joins TRBV5-1 to TRBJ1-3; unclear D gene. Germline V gives CDR1 SGHRS, CDR2 YFSETQ. This CDR3 comprises 14 residues. Trimming took off 4 bases at V and 1 base at J, with 9 bases between the two ends. CDR3 in DNA: TGCGCCAGCAGCACCGCCGGGTCTGGAAACACCATATATTTT. It is translated as CASSTAGSGNTIYF.

The chain couples TRBV7-2 to TRBJ2-3, with TRBD2 identical over 13 bases. The CDR3 is made up of 16 amino acids. The junction had 7 bases not matched to a gene; V was cut back by 5 bases and J by 5 bases. The V gene's germline CDR1 is SGHTA and CDR2 FQGNSA. Written as DNA, the CDR3 is TGTGCCAGCAGCCTACTAGCGGGAGGGCCTATAGATACGCAGTATTTT. It translates to CASSLLAGGPIDTQYF. Using reference TRBV7-2 and TRBJ2-3 for the parts outside the CDR3, the full variable domain is GAGVSQSPSNKVTEKGKDVELRCDPISGHTALYWYRQSLGQGLEFLIYFQGNSAPDKSGLPSDRFSAERTGGSVSTLTIQRTQQEDSAVYLCASSLLAGGPIDTQYFGPGTRLTVL.

The V call is TRBV7-2, the J call TRBJ2-7; D is perhaps TRBD2 (5 bases). Germline V gene sequence: CDR1 SGHTA, CDR2 FQGNSA. Trimming took 5 bases from V and 0 from J, leaving 14 bases between them. The CDR3 extends over 15 amino acids. The CDR3 here is CASSPISGSSYEQYF. In DNA form, the CDR3 reads TGTGCCAGCAGCCCCATCAGTGGGAGCTCCTACGAGCAGTACTTC.

The chain has TRBV5-1 and TRBJ2-3, with D possibly being TRBD1 (6 bases). V lost 7 bases, J lost 0 bases, and 15 bases lay in between. The CDR3 spans 15 residues. CDR1 is SGHRS, CDR2 YFSETQ, per germline. The CDR3 sequence is CASSTSGVSTDTQYF. The CDR3, as DNA: TGCGCCAGCTCTACTTCAGGGGTTAGCACAGATACGCAGTATTTT.

The table lists this clone with a count of one. The identical CDR3 is also encoded by other nucleotide sequences in the sample. The chain carries TRBV15 and TRBJ2-7; D gene ambiguous. The CDR3 is 13 residues long. Per germline, CDR1 LNHNV and CDR2 YYDKDF (reference sequence). Deletions cut 0 bases from V and 1 base from J, with 4 bases between. CDR3 sequence: CATSRDLSYEQYF. DNA for the CDR3: TGTGCCACCAGCAGAGACCTTTCCTACGAGCAGTACTTC.